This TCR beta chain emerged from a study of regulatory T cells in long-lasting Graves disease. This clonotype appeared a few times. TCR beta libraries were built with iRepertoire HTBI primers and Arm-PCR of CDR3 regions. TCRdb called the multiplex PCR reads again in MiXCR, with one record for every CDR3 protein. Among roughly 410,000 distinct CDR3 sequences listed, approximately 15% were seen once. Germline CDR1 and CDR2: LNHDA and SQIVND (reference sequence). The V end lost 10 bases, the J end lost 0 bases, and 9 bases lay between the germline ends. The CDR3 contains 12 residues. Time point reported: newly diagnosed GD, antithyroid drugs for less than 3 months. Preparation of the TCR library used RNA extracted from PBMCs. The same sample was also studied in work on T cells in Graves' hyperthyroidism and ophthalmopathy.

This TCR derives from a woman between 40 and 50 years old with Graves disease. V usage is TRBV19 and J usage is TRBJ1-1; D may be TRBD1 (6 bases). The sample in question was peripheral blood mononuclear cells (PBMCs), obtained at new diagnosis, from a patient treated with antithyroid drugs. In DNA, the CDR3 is TGTGCCAACAGGGACATGAACACTGAAGCTTTCTTT. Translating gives CANRDMNTEAFF.